The 19 T cell receptor beta chains listed next were all sequenced from one sample in a study of blood T cell repertoires in COVID-19. Using immunoSEQ multiplex PCR, the repertoire was profiled, and TCRdb retains in-frame clones only, with some absent. In the table there are 250,000 to 300,000 clones, approximately 85% of which are singletons. Specimen: PBMCs or T cells enriched from blood (not recorded which). The receptors stem from a woman aged 25 to 45 who had recovered from COVID-19.

This chain uses TRBV6-6 with TRBJ2-1; 10 positions match TRBD2. In germline, CDR1 is MNHNY, CDR2 SVGAGI (reference sequence). The CDR3 has 15 residues. After removal of 7 bases from V and 6 bases from J, the junction contained 9 bases not matched to a gene. The CDR3: CASIQAGGLSNEQFF. The CDR3 region has the DNA TGTGCCAGCATCCAAGCGGGGGGGCTCAGCAATGAGCAGTTCTTC.

V and J are TRBV24-1 and TRBJ2-1, with D possibly being TRBD1 (5 bases). This CDR3 has 18 residues. CDR1 and CDR2 (germline): KGHDR, SFDVKD. V lost 0 bases, J lost 0 bases, and 14 bases lay in between. The CDR3 DNA reads as TGTGCCACCAGTGATTTGAACAGGAGTATGAGCTCCTACAATGAGCAGTTCTTC. As protein: CATSDLNRSMSSYNEQFF.

The V gene is TRBV11-2, the J gene TRBJ2-1; tentative D call: TRBD2 (6 bases). V lost 3 bases to trimming and J lost 4 bases, with 16 bases between them. The CDR3 runs to 16 residues. CDR1 is SGHAT and CDR2 is FQNNGV in the germline V gene. The CDR3 bases are TGTGCCAGCAGCTTCCGGGGGTTGCGGGGTTACAATGAGCAGTTCTTC. This encodes CASSFRGLRGYNEQFF.

This chain links TRBV3-1 (or the pseudogene TRBV3-2) with TRBJ1-4; D perhaps matches TRBD1 (6 bases). V lost 0 bases to trimming and J lost 5 bases, with 16 bases between them. Looked up from germline, CDR1 is LGHDT and CDR2 is YNNKEL (reference sequence). The CDR3 is 17 residues long. Here the CDR3 reads CASSQERAGDRNEKLFF. For the CDR3, the DNA is TGTGCCAGCAGCCAAGAAAGGGCCGGCGACAGGAATGAAAAACTGTTTTTT.

This chain uses TRBV3-1 (or the pseudogene TRBV3-2) with TRBJ2-7, with 8 bases identical to TRBD2. J was trimmed by 3 bases and V by 0 bases; bases with no gene match: 13. CDR1 LGHDT and CDR2 YNNKEL come from the germline V gene (reference sequence). CDR3 length: 18 amino acids. The DNA of the CDR3 is TGTGCCAGCAGCCAAGATGGGGGACTAGATTGGATCATCTACGAGCAGTACTTC. Protein: CASSQDGGLDWIIYEQYF.

This chain joins TRBV28 and TRBJ2-5; D not certain. V shed 2 bases and J shed 3 bases, with 7 bases lying between them. Germline assignment: CDR1 MDHEN and CDR2 SYDVKM. The CDR3 loop spans 13 amino acids. The CDR3 DNA is TGTGCCAGCAGTTTAGACTCGGAAGAGACCCAGTACTTC. The encoded protein is CASSLDSEETQYF.

The rearrangement uses TRBV7-9 and TRBJ2-6; D ambiguous. Trimming left V 7 bases short and J 0 bases short, with 4 bases between. Germline V gene lookup returns CDR1 SEHNR and CDR2 FQNEAQ (reference sequence). The CDR3 loop spans 13 amino acids. Here the CDR3 DNA reads TGTGCCAGCATCTCCTCTGGGGCCAACGTCCTGACTTTC. Its translation is CASISSGANVLTF.

The rearrangement links TRBV28 to TRBJ1-2; perhaps TRBD1 as D (6 bases). CDR3 length: 15 amino acids. Looked up from germline, CDR1 is MDHEN and CDR2 is SYDVKM. Trimming cost V 5 bases and J 1 base, with 14 bases left between them. The CDR3 bases are TGTGCCAGCAGTCCATACAGGGACCTTAACTATGGCTACACCTTC. The encoded protein is CASSPYRDLNYGYTF.

The count of this clone is one. The V gene is TRBV19, the J gene TRBJ1-5; 11 nucleotides line up with TRBD1. This CDR3 spans 16 amino acids. The J segment lost 3 bases and the V segment lost 7 bases, leaving 8 bases of the junction unmatched. Looked up from germline, CDR1 is LNHDA and CDR2 is SQIVND (reference sequence). This CDR3 is CASIPGQGGPNQPQHF. The CDR3 DNA reads TGTGCCAGTATCCCGGGACAGGGGGGCCCCAATCAGCCCCAGCATTTT. The full variable domain, completed using reference TRBV19 and TRBJ1-5, is DGGITQSPKYLFRKEGQNVTLSCEQNLNHDAMYWYRQDPGQGLRLIYYSQIVNDFQKGDIAEGYSVSREKKESFPLTVTSAQKNPTAFYLCASIPGQGGPNQPQHFGDGTRLSIL.

The genes are TRBV2 and TRBJ2-1, with D possibly TRBD2 on 5 matching bases. Trimming removed 7 bases from V and 5 bases from J, with 9 bases in between. The CDR3 consists of 12 residues. Germline lookup yields CDR1 SNHLY and CDR2 FYNNEI. The CDR3 loop reads CASTEANNEQFF. In DNA form, the CDR3 reads TGTGCCAGCACGGAGGCGAACAATGAGCAGTTCTTC.

The chain uses TRBV5-5 and TRBJ1-1, with D uncertain. V dropped 3 bases and J dropped 2 bases, with 8 bases sitting between them. The CDR3 runs to 13 residues. Germline CDR1 is SGHKS and CDR2 is YYEKEE (reference sequence). The CDR3 DNA is TGTGCCAGCAGCTCGGAGGGTAACACTGAAGCTTTCTTT. Translating it yields CASSSEGNTEAFF.

This chain joins TRBV5-4 and TRBJ2-1; weak D call: TRBD1 (5 bases). Germline V gene lookup returns CDR1 SGHNT and CDR2 YYREEE (reference sequence). Trimming removed 0 bases from V and 3 bases from J, with 7 bases in between. The CDR3 is 14 amino acids. This CDR3 reads CASSLAGIYNEQFF. CDR3 DNA: TGTGCCAGCAGCTTGGCAGGGATCTACAATGAGCAGTTCTTC.

The rearrangement links TRBV29-1 to TRBJ2-1; the match to TRBD2 covers 9 bases. The germline CDR1 and CDR2 sequences are SQVTM and ANQGSEA. Trimming took 7 bases from V and 4 from J; bases not matched to a gene: 2. The CDR3 consists of 12 residues. Here the CDR3 reads CSGSGRYNEQFF. In nucleotides, the CDR3 is TGCAGCGGAAGCGGGAGGTACAATGAGCAGTTCTTC.

The chain has TRBV5-1 and TRBJ2-1; TRBD2 might be the D (6 bases). Germline loops: CDR1 SGHRS, CDR2 YFSETQ. Between the trimmed V and J ends, which lost 0 bases and 8 bases, there was a span of 12 bases. The CDR3 extends over 14 amino acids. CDR3 loop: CASSLAGGGDEQFF. CDR3 in DNA: TGCGCCAGCAGCTTGGCCGGCGGAGGGGATGAGCAGTTCTTC.

This clone was found a few times. CDR3 in DNA: TGCGCCAGCAGCTTGGTTGGGGGAGGGTCCTACGAGCAGTACTTC. It encodes CASSLVGGGSYEQYF. V usage is TRBV5-1 and J usage is TRBJ2-7; 7 bases map to TRBD2. V dropped 0 bases and J dropped 1; count of bases not matched to a gene: 4. This CDR3 has 15 residues. Germline loops: CDR1 SGHRS, CDR2 YFSETQ.

The CDR3 loop is CATGTGGYGYTF. The CDR3 DNA reads TGTGCCACCGGGACAGGGGGCTATGGCTACACCTTC. The chain links TRBV5-5 to TRBJ1-2; 11 positions match TRBD1. The ends lost 9 bases at V and 4 bases at J; junction bases unmatched: 2. The CDR3 runs to 12 residues. Germline V CDR1 and CDR2: SGHKS, YYEKEE (reference sequence).

This chain connects TRBV5-1 to TRBJ2-7, with 11 bases that match TRBD1. The CDR3 runs to 15 residues. V lost 2 bases, J lost 4 bases, and 5 bases stayed unmatched. Germline CDR1 is SGHRS and CDR2 is YFSETQ. This CDR3 reads CASSLRTGGGYEQYF. CDR3 DNA sequence: TGCGCCAGCAGCTTAAGGACAGGGGGCGGGTACGAGCAGTACTTC.

The V and J genes are TRBV9 and TRBJ2-2, with 10 bases fitting TRBD2. CDR3 length: 16 residues. Trimming at V came to 2 bases and at J to 2 bases, leaving 3 bases not matched to a gene. Germline CDR1 is SGDLS and CDR2 is YYNGEE. CDR3 DNA sequence: TGTGCCAGCAGCGTTAGCGGGGGGCCCAACACCGGGGAGCTGTTTTTT. This sequence encodes CASSVSGGPNTGELFF.

The chain employs TRBV4-1 and TRBJ1-6, with TRBD1 matching 10 bases. CDR1 and CDR2 from the germline V gene are MGHRA and YSYEKL. J lost 4 bases, V lost 3 bases, and 9 bases had no gene match. The CDR3 spans 18 residues. The DNA for the CDR3 is TGCGCCAGCAGCCAGTGGACAGGGGGTCCTCATTATAATTCACCCCTCCACTTT. Amino acid sequence: CASSQWTGGPHYNSPLHF.